The text below deals with one T cell receptor (beta chain). Its antigen is currently unknown. This record belongs to a study of T cell responses to AZD1222 COVID-19 vaccine. Findings of the study overall: Most donors were white British, females outnumbered males, and clonal diversity was possibly underestimated.

Data came from immunoSEQ multiplex PCR; TCRdb stores just in-frame clones and leaves some out. The sample carries tens of thousands of clones, approximately 90% recorded once. The sequence derives from an adult in good health. The starting material was peripheral blood, obtained on day 0 of AZD1222 vaccination.

As DNA, the CDR3 is TGTGCCAGCAGTCTCAGGGATAGGCCAGCAGGGAAAGAGACCCAGTACTTC. Its protein is CASSLRDRPAGKETQYF. The rearrangement joins TRBV6-2 or TRBV6-3 to TRBJ2-5, with D maybe TRBD1 (5 bases). CDR1 and CDR2 (germline): MNHEY, SVGEGT. CDR3 length: 17 residues. The V end lost 5 bases, the J end lost 3 bases, and 22 bases lay between the germline ends.